The entry below gives a single TCR beta chain sequence along with its context. Assay used: immunoSEQ multiplex PCR; TCRdb lists only in-frame clones, some missing. The sample contains approximately 60,000 clones, about 93% of which appear only once. This CDR3 has 13 amino acids. Germline loops: CDR1 MDHEN, CDR2 SYDVKM. V lost 3 bases and J 8 bases, leaving 12 bases between the germline ends. The data stem from a study of cytomegalovirus exposure and HLA in healthy donors. Study context: Later analysis reported that the roughly 120 validation repertoires shared the platform of the 500 to 850 first-cohort repertoires.

V and J are TRBV28 and TRBJ2-3; D is undetermined. The receptor was isolated from a man aged 18 to 35 in good health and CMV-seronegative. Specimen: PBMCs. The CDR3 nucleotides are TGTGCCAGCAGTTTGGCCCCCTCGGGTACGCAGTATTTT. Translation: CASSLAPSGTQYF.